Detailed here is one T cell receptor (beta chain). The entry originates in a study of blood T cell repertoires in COVID-19. Study at large: Samples representing acute and convalescent COVID-19 were sourced from the United States, Italy and Spain. T cells, B-cell-depleted T cells, or PBMCs supplied cDNA or gDNA.

Trimming cost V 4 bases and J 0 bases; bases outside gene matches: 4. The CDR3 is 16 residues long. CDR1 is LGHDT and CDR2 is YNNKEL in the germline V gene (reference sequence). In the study's own analysis: Researchers report that nucleated cell counts were estimated from reference gene primer amplification. The table came from immunoSEQ multiplex PCR; TCRdb's copy has only in-frame clones and leaves some out. V and J calls and clone size are as listed in that table; D and trimming were resolved from the DNA. The table shows about 73,000 clones, with about 88% occurring only once. This TCR derives from an elderly man with acute or convalescent COVID-19. This chain uses TRBV3-1 (or the pseudogene TRBV3-2) with TRBJ1-1, with 11 nucleotides matching TRBD1. Sequenced sample: peripheral blood. The CDR3 DNA reads TGTGCCAGCAGCCCTCGGGACAGGGGGTTGAACACTGAAGCTTTCTTT. Protein: CASSPRDRGLNTEAFF.